The present entry profiles one T cell receptor (beta chain) with its context. Germline CDR1 and CDR2: MNHEY and SMNVEV (reference sequence). V lost 5 bases and J lost 4, with 14 bases in between. The CDR3 spans 14 residues. The sample originates from a study of shared clonotypes between healthy human individuals. Produced via immunoSEQ multiplex PCR; TCRdb's table is partial and in-frame only. The sample records some 2.1 million clones, 93% being singletons. The naive CD8 fraction comprised CD45RO-negative cells positively selected for CCR7 and excluded terminally differentiated effector memory CD45RA+ cells.

The rearrangement joins TRBV27 to TRBJ2-5; D is uncertain. Sequences were obtained from naive CD8+ T cells from PBMCs. The sequence was obtained from a man aged 18-30 years in good health. Some clones in this sample may be carry-over from other donors' samples. In DNA form, the CDR3 reads TGTGCCAGCAGTAAAACGAGCCGGAGAGAGACCCAGTACTTC. Translating it yields CASSKTSRRETQYF.